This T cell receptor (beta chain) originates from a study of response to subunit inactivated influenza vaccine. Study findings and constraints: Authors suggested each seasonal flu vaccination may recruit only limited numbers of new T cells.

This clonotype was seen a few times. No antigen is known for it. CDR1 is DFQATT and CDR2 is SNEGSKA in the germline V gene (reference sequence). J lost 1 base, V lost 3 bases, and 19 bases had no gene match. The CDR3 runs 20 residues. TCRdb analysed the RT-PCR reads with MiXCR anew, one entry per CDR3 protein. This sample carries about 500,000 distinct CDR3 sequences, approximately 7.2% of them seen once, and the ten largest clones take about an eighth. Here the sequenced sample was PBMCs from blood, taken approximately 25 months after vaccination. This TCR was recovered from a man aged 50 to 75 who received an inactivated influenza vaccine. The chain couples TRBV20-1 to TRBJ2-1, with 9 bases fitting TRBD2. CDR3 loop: CSARGFGEVKSGRSYNEQFF. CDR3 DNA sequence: TGCAGTGCTAGGGGGTTTGGGGAGGTGAAAAGCGGGAGGTCCTACAATGAGCAGTTCTTC.